These T cell receptor beta chains were read from a single sample in a study of blood T cell repertoires in COVID-19. Profiling relied on immunoSEQ multiplex PCR, and the TCRdb table lists in-frame clones only, not all of them. The data contain under 250,000 clones, around 89% of them singletons. Sequencing was carried out using PBMCs or T cells enriched from blood (not recorded which). Receptors originate from a woman in her late teens or twenties in a cohort exposed to, infected with or recovered from COVID-19 (not recorded which). Both conserved end residues are part of each CDR3. Each record gives: D gene, CDR3 length, V gene, clone size, J gene, CDR3 DNA, CDR3 protein. The D gene is left open where the match is weak. Clone size appears in some rows only: once, few, many, or a class for an expanded clone.

D: -
length: 15
V: TRBV5-1
size: -
J: TRBJ1-2
DNA: TGCGCCAGCAGCTTGGATGGGGGCTCAAACTATGGCTACACCTTC
CDR3: CASSLDGGSNYGYTF

D: -
length: 12
V: TRBV30
size: -
J: TRBJ1-1
DNA: TGTGCCTGGGGGGAGGGTTTCACTGAAGCTTTCTTT
CDR3: CAWGEGFTEAFF

D: TRBD1
length: 15
V: TRBV2
size: once
J: TRBJ1-5
DNA: TGTGCCAGCAGGGCCGGGACAGGGGGCGGTCAGCCCCAGCATTTT
CDR3: CASRAGTGGGQPQHF

D: TRBD1
length: 18
V: TRBV4-2
size: -
J: TRBJ1-1
DNA: TGTGCCAGCAGCCGAGATCCCCTACAGGGGGCGCCGGGCACTGAAGCTTTCTTT
CDR3: CASSRDPLQGAPGTEAFF

D: -
length: 15
V: TRBV19
size: -
J: TRBJ2-1
DNA: TGTGCCAGTAGTATAGGAGTGGGGGGAGACAATGAGCAGTTCTTC
CDR3: CASSIGVGGDNEQFF

D: TRBD1
length: 14
V: TRBV28
size: -
J: TRBJ1-2
DNA: TGTGCCAGCAGACAATCGGGACAGGGGAACGGCTACACCTTC
CDR3: CASRQSGQGNGYTF

D: TRBD1
length: 13
V: TRBV5-1
size: -
J: TRBJ1-2
DNA: TGCGCCAGCAGTGACAGGGGTTCGTTTGGCTACACCTTC
CDR3: CASSDRGSFGYTF

D: TRBD2
length: 16
V: TRBV4-2
size: few
J: TRBJ2-2
DNA: TGTGCCAGCAGCCAAGAGACGGGGGGGAACACCGGGGAGCTGTTTTTT
CDR3: CASSQETGGNTGELFF

D: TRBD1
length: 14
V: TRBV6-5
size: few
J: TRBJ1-2
DNA: TGTGCCAGCAGGGACACAGGGGGGGTGTTTGGCTACACCTTC
CDR3: CASRDTGGVFGYTF

D: -
length: 15
V: TRBV18
size: once
J: TRBJ1-5
DNA: TGTGCCAGCTCACCGTGGGACTCGTCAGATCAGCCCCAGCATTTT
CDR3: CASSPWDSSDQPQHF

D: TRBD1
length: 19
V: TRBV19
size: -
J: TRBJ1-5
DNA: TGTGCCAGTAGTATAGTTGTCGTGACAGGGGGCCGAATCAATCAGCCCCAGCATTTT
CDR3: CASSIVVVTGGRINQPQHF

D: -
length: 15
V: TRBV24-1
size: -
J: TRBJ2-1
DNA: TGTGCCACCGGGGGGGGGCAGGGGCCATACAATGAGCAGTTCTTC
CDR3: CATGGGQGPYNEQFF

D: TRBD2
length: 16
V: TRBV5-1
size: -
J: TRBJ2-1
DNA: TGCGCCAGCAGCTTGGAGGGACTAGCGGGTTACAATGAGCAGTTCTTC
CDR3: CASSLEGLAGYNEQFF

D: TRBD1
length: 16
V: TRBV5-8
size: -
J: TRBJ1-1
DNA: TGTGCCAGCAGCCCCAAGAGGGACAGAGTTAACACTGAAGCTTTCTTT
CDR3: CASSPKRDRVNTEAFF

D: TRBD1
length: 16
V: TRBV2
size: -
J: TRBJ1-5
DNA: TGTGCCAGCAGTTTTTTCGGGACAGCAAACAATCAGCCCCAGCATTTT
CDR3: CASSFFGTANNQPQHF

D: -
length: 14
V: TRBV2
size: -
J: TRBJ2-7
DNA: TGTGCCAGCAGTCCTCAAGGGAGGGGGAGTCAGCAGTACTTC
CDR3: CASSPQGRGSQQYF

D: TRBD1
length: 15
V: TRBV7-3
size: -
J: TRBJ2-1
DNA: TGTGCCAGCAGCTCGACCGGGACAGAAAACAATGAGCAGTTCTTC
CDR3: CASSSTGTENNEQFF

D: TRBD1
length: 14
V: TRBV7-9
size: few
J: TRBJ1-1
DNA: TGTGCCAGCAGGGGACAGGAATCGAACACTGAAGCTTTCTTT
CDR3: CASRGQESNTEAFF

D: -
length: 13
V: TRBV2
size: -
J: TRBJ1-2
DNA: TGTGCCAGCACCCCCGAGGGGGTAAGCGGCTACACCTTC
CDR3: CASTPEGVSGYTF

D: TRBD1
length: 15
V: TRBV10-3
size: -
J: TRBJ1-2
DNA: TGTGCCATCAGTTACGACAGGGGAATAAACTATGGCTACACCTTC
CDR3: CAISYDRGINYGYTF

D: TRBD2
length: 16
V: TRBV4-1
size: once
J: TRBJ2-2
DNA: TGCGCCAGCCATCAGGCCGGGGGGGGCAGAATCGGGGAGCTGTTTTTT
CDR3: CASHQAGGGRIGELFF

D: TRBD1
length: 17
V: TRBV9
size: once
J: TRBJ1-6
DNA: TGTGCCAGCAGCGTAGCCGAAGACAGGGCTGATAATTCACCCCTCCACTTT
CDR3: CASSVAEDRADNSPLHF

D: -
length: 15
V: TRBV9
size: -
J: TRBJ1-6
DNA: TGTGCCAGCAGCCCCATGGGGGGAGATAATTCACCCCTCCACTTT
CDR3: CASSPMGGDNSPLHF

D: -
length: 14
V: TRBV19
size: -
J: TRBJ2-1
DNA: TGTGCCAGTAGTATAGACAGGGCCTACAATGAGCAGTTCTTC
CDR3: CASSIDRAYNEQFF

D: TRBD2
length: 16
V: TRBV12-5
size: -
J: TRBJ2-7
DNA: TGTGCTAGTGGTGGGGGTAGTAGCGGGAGGGCCTACGAGCAGTACTTC
CDR3: CASGGGSSGRAYEQYF

D: TRBD1
length: 18
V: TRBV5-4
size: -
J: TRBJ1-2
DNA: TGTGCCAGCAGCCCTACGTCCCGGGACAGGGGGCACAACTATGGCTACACCTTC
CDR3: CASSPTSRDRGHNYGYTF

D: -
length: 13
V: TRBV14
size: -
J: TRBJ1-1
DNA: TGTGCCAGCAGCCTCCAGTCCGACACTGAAGCTTTCTTT
CDR3: CASSLQSDTEAFF

D: -
length: 13
V: TRBV27
size: -
J: TRBJ1-3
DNA: TGTGCCAGCAGCCCAGGGGCTGGAAACACCATATATTTT
CDR3: CASSPGAGNTIYF